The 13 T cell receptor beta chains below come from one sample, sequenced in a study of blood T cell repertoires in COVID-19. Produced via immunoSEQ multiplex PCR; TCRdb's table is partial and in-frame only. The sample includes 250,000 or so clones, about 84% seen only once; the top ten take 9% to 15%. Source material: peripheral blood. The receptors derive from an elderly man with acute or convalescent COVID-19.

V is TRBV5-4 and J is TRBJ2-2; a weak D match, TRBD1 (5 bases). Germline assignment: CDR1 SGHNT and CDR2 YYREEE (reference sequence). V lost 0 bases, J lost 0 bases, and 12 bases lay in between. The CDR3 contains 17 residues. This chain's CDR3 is CASSLARAKANTGELFF. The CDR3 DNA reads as TGTGCCAGCAGCTTGGCCAGGGCGAAAGCGAACACCGGGGAGCTGTTTTTT.

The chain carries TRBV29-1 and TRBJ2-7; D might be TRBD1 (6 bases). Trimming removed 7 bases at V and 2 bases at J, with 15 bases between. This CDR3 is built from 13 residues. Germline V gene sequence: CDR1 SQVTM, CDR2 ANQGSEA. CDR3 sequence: CSALTGQAYEQYF. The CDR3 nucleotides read TGCAGCGCCCTGACAGGCCAAGCCTACGAGCAGTACTTC.

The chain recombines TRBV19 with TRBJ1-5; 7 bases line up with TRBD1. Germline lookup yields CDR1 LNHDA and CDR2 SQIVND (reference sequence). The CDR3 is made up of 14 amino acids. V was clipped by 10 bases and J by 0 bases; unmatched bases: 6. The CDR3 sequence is CAIADRASNQPQHF. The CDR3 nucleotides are TGTGCCATCGCCGACAGGGCTAGCAATCAGCCCCAGCATTTT.

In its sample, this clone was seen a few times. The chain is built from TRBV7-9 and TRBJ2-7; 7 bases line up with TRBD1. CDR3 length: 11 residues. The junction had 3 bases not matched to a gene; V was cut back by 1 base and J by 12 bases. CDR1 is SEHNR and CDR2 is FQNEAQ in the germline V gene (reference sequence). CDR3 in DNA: TGTGCCAGCAGCTTAGGGCAGGGGGTGTACTTC. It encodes CASSLGQGVYF.

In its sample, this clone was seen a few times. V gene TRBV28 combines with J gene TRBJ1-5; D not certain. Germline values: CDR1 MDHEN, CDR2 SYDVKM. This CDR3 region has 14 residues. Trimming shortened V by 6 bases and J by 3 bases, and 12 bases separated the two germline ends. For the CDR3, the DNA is TGTGCCAGCAGACCCGGCGGATTCAATCAGCCCCAGCATTTT. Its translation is CASRPGGFNQPQHF.

The CDR3 is CASSSQGGSYEQYF. The CDR3 nucleotides are TGTGCCAGCTCCTCCCAGGGGGGCTCCTACGAGCAGTACTTC. V is TRBV18 and J is TRBJ2-7; a possible D gene is TRBD1 (7 bases). The CDR3 spans 14 residues. V was cut by 6 bases and J by 0 bases, with 12 bases left in between. The germline V gene encodes CDR1 KGHSH and CDR2 LQKENI.

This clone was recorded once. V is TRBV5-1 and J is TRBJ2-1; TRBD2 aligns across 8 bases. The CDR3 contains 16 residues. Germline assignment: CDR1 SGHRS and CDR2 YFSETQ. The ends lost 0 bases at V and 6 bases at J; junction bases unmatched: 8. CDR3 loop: CASSLAGASGSNEQFF. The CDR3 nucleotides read TGCGCCAGCAGCTTGGCCGGGGCTAGCGGGTCCAATGAGCAGTTCTTC.

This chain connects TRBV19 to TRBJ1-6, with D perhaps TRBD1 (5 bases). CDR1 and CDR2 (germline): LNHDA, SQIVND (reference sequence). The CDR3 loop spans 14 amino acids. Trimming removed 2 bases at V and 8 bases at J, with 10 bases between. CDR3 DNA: TGTGCCAGTAGTATAAACGCAGGGTATTCACCCCTCCACTTT. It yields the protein CASSINAGYSPLHF. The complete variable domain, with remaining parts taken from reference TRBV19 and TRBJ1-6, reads DGGITQSPKYLFRKEGQNVTLSCEQNLNHDAMYWYRQDPGQGLRLIYYSQIVNDFQKGDIAEGYSVSREKKESFPLTVTSAQKNPTAFYLCASSINAGYSPLHFGNGTRLTVT.

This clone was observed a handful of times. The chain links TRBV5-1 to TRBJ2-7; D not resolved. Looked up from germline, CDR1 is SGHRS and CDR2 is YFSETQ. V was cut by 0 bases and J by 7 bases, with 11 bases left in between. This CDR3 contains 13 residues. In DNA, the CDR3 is TGCGCCAGCAGCTTGGGCCCTACAGTGGAGCAGTACTTC. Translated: CASSLGPTVEQYF. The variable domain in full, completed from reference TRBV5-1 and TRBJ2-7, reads KAGVTQTPRYLIKTRGQQVTLSCSPISGHRSVSWYQQTPGQGLQFLFEYFSETQRNKGNFPGRFSGRQFSNSRSEMNVSTLELGDSALYLCASSLGPTVEQYFGPGTRLTVT.

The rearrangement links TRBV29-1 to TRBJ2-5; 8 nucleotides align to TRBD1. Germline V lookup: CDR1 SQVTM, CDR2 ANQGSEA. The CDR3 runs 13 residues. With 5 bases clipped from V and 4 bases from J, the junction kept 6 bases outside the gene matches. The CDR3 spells CSVNRGIGETQYF. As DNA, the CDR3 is TGCAGCGTTAACAGGGGGATCGGAGAGACCCAGTACTTC.

CDR3 sequence (DNA): TGTGCCAGCAGCTTTACGGACAGGGGTGAGCAGTTCTTC. The encoded protein is CASSFTDRGEQFF. This chain connects TRBV11-2 to TRBJ2-1; TRBD1 aligns across 9 bases. With V trimmed by 3 bases and J by 9 bases, 3 bases remained unmatched. The CDR3 is 13 amino acids. Germline V CDR1 and CDR2: SGHAT, FQNNGV.

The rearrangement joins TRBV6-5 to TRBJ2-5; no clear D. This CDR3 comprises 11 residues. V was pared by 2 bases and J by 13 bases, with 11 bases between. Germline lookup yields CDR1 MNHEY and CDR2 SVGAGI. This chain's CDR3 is CASSYSRDTYF. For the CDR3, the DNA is TGTGCCAGCAGTTACAGCCGTGATACGTACTTC.

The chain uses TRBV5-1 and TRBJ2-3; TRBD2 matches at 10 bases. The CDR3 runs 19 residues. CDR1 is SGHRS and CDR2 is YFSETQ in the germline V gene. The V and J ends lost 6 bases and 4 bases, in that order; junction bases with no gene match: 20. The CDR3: CASIPRRASGGVEADTQYF. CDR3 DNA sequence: TGCGCCAGCATCCCCAGGAGAGCTAGCGGGGGCGTCGAGGCAGATACGCAGTATTTT.